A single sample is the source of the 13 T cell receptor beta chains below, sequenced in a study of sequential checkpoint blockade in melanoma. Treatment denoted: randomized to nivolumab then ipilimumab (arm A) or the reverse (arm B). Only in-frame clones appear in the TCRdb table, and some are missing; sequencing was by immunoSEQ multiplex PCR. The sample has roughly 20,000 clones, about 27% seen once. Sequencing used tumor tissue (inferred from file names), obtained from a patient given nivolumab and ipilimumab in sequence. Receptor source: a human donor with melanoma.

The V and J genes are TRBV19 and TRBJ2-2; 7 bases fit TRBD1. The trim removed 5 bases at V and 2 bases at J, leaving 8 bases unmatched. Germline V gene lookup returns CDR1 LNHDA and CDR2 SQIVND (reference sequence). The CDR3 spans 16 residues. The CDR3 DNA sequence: TGTGCCAGTAGTCCCCTGGGACAGAGAAACACCGGGGAGCTGTTTTTT. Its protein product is CASSPLGQRNTGELFF.

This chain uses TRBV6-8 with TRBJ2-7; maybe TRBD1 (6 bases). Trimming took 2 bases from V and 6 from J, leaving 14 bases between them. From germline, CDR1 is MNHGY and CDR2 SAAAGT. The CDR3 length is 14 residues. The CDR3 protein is CASSYLFPGVEQYF. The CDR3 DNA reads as TGTGCCAGCAGTTACCTTTTTCCAGGGGTCGAGCAGTACTTC.

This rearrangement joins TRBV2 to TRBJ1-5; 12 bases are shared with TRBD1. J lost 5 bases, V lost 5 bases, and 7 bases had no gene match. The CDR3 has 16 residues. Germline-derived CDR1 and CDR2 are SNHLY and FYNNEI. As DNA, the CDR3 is TGTGCCAGCAGTCCCGGGACAGGGGGCTCCTATCAGCCCCAGCATTTT. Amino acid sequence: CASSPGTGGSYQPQHF.

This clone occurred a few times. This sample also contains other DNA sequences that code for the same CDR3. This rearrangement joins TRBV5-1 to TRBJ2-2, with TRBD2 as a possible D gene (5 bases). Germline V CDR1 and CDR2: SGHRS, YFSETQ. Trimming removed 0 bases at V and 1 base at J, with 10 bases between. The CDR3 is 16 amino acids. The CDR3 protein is CASSLDPGRNTGELFF. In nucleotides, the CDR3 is TGCGCCAGCAGCTTGGACCCGGGGAGGAACACCGGGGAGCTGTTTTTT.

The CDR3 protein is CASSGTPTTDTQYF. The CDR3 DNA reads as TGTGCCAGCAGCGGGACACCAACTACAGATACGCAGTATTTT. V gene TRBV19 combines with J gene TRBJ2-3, with D possibly matching TRBD2 (7 bases). Trimming removed 9 bases at V and 3 bases at J, with 16 bases between. The CDR3 covers 14 residues. CDR1 and CDR2 from the germline V gene are LNHDA and SQIVND (reference sequence).

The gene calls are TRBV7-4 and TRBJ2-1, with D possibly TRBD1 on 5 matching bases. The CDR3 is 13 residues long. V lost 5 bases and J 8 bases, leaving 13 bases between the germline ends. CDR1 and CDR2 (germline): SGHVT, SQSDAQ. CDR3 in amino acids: CASSAFPGHEQFF. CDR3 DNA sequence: TGTGCCAGCAGCGCCTTTCCAGGGCATGAGCAGTTCTTC.

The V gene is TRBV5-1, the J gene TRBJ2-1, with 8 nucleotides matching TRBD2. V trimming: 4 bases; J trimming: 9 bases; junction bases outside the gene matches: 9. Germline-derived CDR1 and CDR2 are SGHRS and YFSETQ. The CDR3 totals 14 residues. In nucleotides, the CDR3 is TGCGCCAGCAGCATTATGACTAGCGAAGGTGAGCAGTTCTTC. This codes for CASSIMTSEGEQFF.

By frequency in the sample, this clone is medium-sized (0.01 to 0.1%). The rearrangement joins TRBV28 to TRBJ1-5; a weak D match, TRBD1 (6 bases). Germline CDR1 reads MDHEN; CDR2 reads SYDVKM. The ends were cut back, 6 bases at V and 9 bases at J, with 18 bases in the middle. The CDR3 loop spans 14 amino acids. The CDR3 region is CASRPQGLGWPQHF. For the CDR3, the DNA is TGTGCCAGCAGACCCCAGGGGCTGGGGTGGCCCCAGCATTTT.

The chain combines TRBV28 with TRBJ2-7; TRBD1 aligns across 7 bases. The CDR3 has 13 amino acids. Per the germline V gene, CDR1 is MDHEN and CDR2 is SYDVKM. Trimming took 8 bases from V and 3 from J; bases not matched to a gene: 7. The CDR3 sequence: CASEVGGVYEQYF. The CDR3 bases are TGTGCCAGCGAGGTAGGGGGCGTCTACGAGCAGTACTTC.

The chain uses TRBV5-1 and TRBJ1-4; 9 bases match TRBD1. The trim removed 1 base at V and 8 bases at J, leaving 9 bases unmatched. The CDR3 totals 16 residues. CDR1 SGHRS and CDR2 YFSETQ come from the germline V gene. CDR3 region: CASSLLSGQGQEKLFF. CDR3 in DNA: TGCGCCAGCAGCTTGCTATCCGGACAGGGGCAGGAAAAACTGTTTTTT.

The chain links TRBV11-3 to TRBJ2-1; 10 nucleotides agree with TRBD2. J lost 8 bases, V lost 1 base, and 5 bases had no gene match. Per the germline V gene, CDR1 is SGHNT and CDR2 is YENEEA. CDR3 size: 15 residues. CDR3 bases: TGTGCCAGCAGCTTAGTAGCGGGAGGCAAGGATGAGCAGTTCTTC. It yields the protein CASSLVAGGKDEQFF. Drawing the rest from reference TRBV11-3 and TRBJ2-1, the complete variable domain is EAGVVQSPRYKIIEKKQPVAFWCNPISGHNTLYWYLQNLGQGPELLIRYENEEAVDDSQLPKDRFSAERLKGVDSTLKIQPAELGDSAVYLCASSLVAGGKDEQFFGPGTRLTVL.

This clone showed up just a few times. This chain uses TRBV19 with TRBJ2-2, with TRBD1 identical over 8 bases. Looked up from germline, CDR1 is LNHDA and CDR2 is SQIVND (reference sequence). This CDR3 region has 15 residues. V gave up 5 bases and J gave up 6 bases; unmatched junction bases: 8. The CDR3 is CASSLSDRVAGELFF. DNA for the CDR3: TGTGCCAGTAGTTTATCGGACAGGGTAGCCGGGGAGCTGTTTTTT.

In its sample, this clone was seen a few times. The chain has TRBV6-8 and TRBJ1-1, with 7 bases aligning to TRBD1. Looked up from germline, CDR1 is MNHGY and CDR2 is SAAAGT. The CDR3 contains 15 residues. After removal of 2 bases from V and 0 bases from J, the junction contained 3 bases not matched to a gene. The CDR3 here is CASSYGTAMNTEAFF. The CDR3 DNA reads TGTGCCAGCAGTTACGGGACAGCTATGAACACTGAAGCTTTCTTT.